This section outlines one T cell receptor beta chain sequence together with its context. Its matching antigen is unknown. The data belong to a study of beta chain features in type 1 diabetes. Study-level results: PCR could preferentially amplify shorter templates, alike in patients and controls. All four CD4+ subsets from Type 1 diabetes patients carried moderately but significantly shorter TCRB CDR3s.

Expressed TCRB transcripts were sequenced because the entire RNA isolate underwent reverse transcription. The repertoire was sequenced with immunoSEQ multiplex PCR; TCRdb's copy has only in-frame clones and lacks some. This table has about 160,000 clones, roughly 8% appearing once. Trimming shortened V by 6 bases and J by 7 bases, and 19 bases separated the two germline ends. CDR3 size: 15 residues. CDR1 SNHLY and CDR2 FYNNEI come from the germline V gene. The J gene is TRBJ1-5, the V gene TRBV2; the D gene is possibly TRBD1 (6 bases). The sequencing sample was made of central memory CD4+ T cells from blood. The sequence came from a woman aged 18 to 35 with type 1 diabetes. As DNA, the CDR3 is TGTGCCAGCAGCGCCCGGACAGCCTCAGGGCAGCCCCAGCATTTT. Encoded protein: CASSARTASGQPQHF. The entire variable domain, with the rest obtained from reference TRBV2 and TRBJ1-5, is as follows: EPEVTQTPSHQVTQMGQEVILRCVPISNHLYFYWYRQILGQKVEFLVSFYNNEISEKSEIFDDQFSVERPDGSNFTLKIRSTKLEDSAMYFCASSARTASGQPQHFGDGTRLSIL.